This T cell receptor (beta chain) was sequenced in a study of blood T cell repertoires in COVID-19. Using immunoSEQ multiplex PCR, the repertoire was profiled, and TCRdb retains in-frame clones only, with some absent. The data hold around 260,000 clones, with roughly nine tenths observed a single time. Germline-derived CDR1 and CDR2 are SQVTM and ANQGSEA. The CDR3 covers 18 residues. V shed 3 bases, J shed 0 bases, and the junction held 14 bases outside the gene matches. A Seattle source enrolled patients during active infection and followed them longitudinally. This receptor was taken from a woman aged 30 to 39 with COVID-19, enrolled during active disease. The chain is built from TRBV29-1 and TRBJ2-1, with TRBD2 matching over 7 bases. Sequenced sample: peripheral blood. CDR3 bases: TGCAGCGTTGAGGGTGCTAGCGGAATGGCGAGCTCCTACAATGAGCAGTTCTTC. It encodes CSVEGASGMASSYNEQFF.